The 32 T cell receptor beta chains below all came from one sample that was sequenced in a study of human CD8 memory T cell subsets. TCR beta was sequenced from UMI-tagged 5' RACE libraries. TCRdb reprocessed the 5' RACE reads, keeping one entry per CDR3 protein, no DNA. Its listing shows some 7,000 distinct CDR3 sequences. CCR7+ PD-1+ TIGIT+ early memory CD8+ cells with dysfunctional traits were TPEX. The sample was CD8+ T cells from PBMCs. All receptors come from a human donor in good health.

This chain joins TRBV19 and TRBJ2-5. CDR3 size: 12 residues. Germline values: CDR1 LNHDA, CDR2 SQIVND (reference sequence). The CDR3 sequence is CASSRPAETQYF.

The chain combines TRBV9 with TRBJ1-4; as DNA is missing, the TRBD1 call by TCRdb cannot be tested. The germline CDR1 and CDR2 sequences are SGDLS and YYNGEE. CDR3 length: 14 residues. CDR3 region: CASSSGQNNEKLFF. Complete variable domain (other parts from reference TRBV9 and TRBJ1-4): DSGVTQTPKHLITATGQRVTLRCSPRSGDLSVYWYQQSLDQGLQFLIQYYNGEERAKGNILERFSAQQFPDLHSELNLSSLELGDSALYFCASSSGQNNEKLFFGSGTQLSVL.

The V call is TRBV5-5, the J call TRBJ2-1; absent DNA, TCRdb's TRBD1 call cannot be checked. The length of the CDR3 is 12 residues. Germline-derived CDR1 and CDR2 are SGHKS and YYEKEE (reference sequence). CDR3 sequence: CASSFNAQEQFF.

Frequency places this clonotype as medium-sized. This chain links TRBV5-5 with TRBJ2-7; there is no DNA to check the TCRdb D call of TRBD1. This CDR3 is built from 12 residues. Germline CDR1 is SGHKS and CDR2 is YYEKEE (reference sequence). The CDR3 loop is CASSSGAYEQYF.

According to its frequency, this clonotype is medium-sized (0.01 to 0.1%). The chain carries TRBV9 and TRBJ1-3. The CDR3 is 12 residues long. Germline CDR1 reads SGDLS; CDR2 reads YYNGEE. This chain's CDR3 is CASKGSGNTIYF.

The chain couples TRBV4-1 to TRBJ2-5. CDR1 is MGHRA, CDR2 YSYEKL, per germline. This CDR3 comprises 12 residues. The CDR3 sequence is CASSQDSAAQYF.

The genes are TRBV6-5 and TRBJ2-3; the TCRdb call, TRBD1, lacks DNA for checking. The CDR3 sequence is 14 residues long. Germline loops: CDR1 MNHEY, CDR2 SVGAGI. CDR3 region: CASSYFGGRDTQYF.

The chain links TRBV19 to TRBJ2-7; TCRdb names TRBD1, which stays unverified in the absence of DNA. Germline V lookup: CDR1 LNHDA, CDR2 SQIVND (reference sequence). CDR3 length: 13 amino acids. CDR3 protein: CASSIALDYEQYF.

The chain links TRBV27 to TRBJ2-3; TCRdb names TRBD1, which stays unverified in the absence of DNA. The V gene's germline CDR1 is MNHEY and CDR2 SMNVEV (reference sequence). The CDR3 has 17 residues. This CDR3 reads CASSLWGQGASTDTQYF.

This clonotype is medium-sized by frequency. The chain uses TRBV27 and TRBJ2-5; TCRdb lists TRBD2, though no DNA is available to test this call. The CDR3 totals 14 residues. Germline V gene data show CDR1 as MNHEY and CDR2 as SMNVEV (reference sequence). The CDR3 protein is CASSFGGAPETQYF.

The gene calls are TRBV4-1 and TRBJ2-1; TCRdb calls TRBD2, which cannot be checked without DNA. Germline-derived CDR1 and CDR2 are MGHRA and YSYEKL. The length of the CDR3 is 13 residues. The CDR3: CASSQASFYEQFF.

The V gene is TRBV14, the J gene TRBJ2-7; lacking DNA, the TRBD1 call made by TCRdb goes unchecked. The CDR3 is 15 residues long. Per germline, CDR1 SGHDN and CDR2 FVKESK. CDR3 residues: CASSQDHTGDYEQYF.

This clonotype registers medium-sized by frequency. Here the CDR3 reads CASSANQGNAFF. The chain employs TRBV9 and TRBJ1-1; absent DNA, TCRdb's TRBD1 call cannot be checked. CDR3 length: 12 amino acids. Germline loops: CDR1 SGDLS, CDR2 YYNGEE.

The chain recombines TRBV4-1 with TRBJ2-4; TCRdb's assignment of TRBD1 cannot be checked, as there is no DNA. The CDR3 loop spans 16 amino acids. Germline-derived CDR1 and CDR2 are MGHRA and YSYEKL. The CDR3 region is CASSQAHGQPGVVQYF.

The CDR3 protein is CASSLTLAGSETQYF. The chain links TRBV7-7 to TRBJ2-5; absent DNA, TCRdb's TRBD2 call cannot be checked. The CDR3 covers 15 residues. Germline V lookup: CDR1 SSHAT, CDR2 FNYEAQ (reference sequence).

V and J are TRBV2 and TRBJ2-1; TCRdb's D gene call, TRBD1, goes unchecked for lack of DNA. Germline V gives CDR1 SNHLY, CDR2 FYNNEI. This CDR3 has 15 amino acids. This CDR3 reads CASSEGTGTYNEQFF.

The chain carries TRBV27 and TRBJ2-1. Looked up from germline, CDR1 is MNHEY and CDR2 is SMNVEV (reference sequence). The CDR3 runs to 12 residues. The CDR3 sequence: CASSLGGNEQFF.

The chain couples TRBV14 to TRBJ1-1; TCRdb reports TRBD1, a call that lacks DNA to check it against. This CDR3 comprises 13 residues. Germline V gene sequence: CDR1 SGHDN, CDR2 FVKESK. CDR3 residues: CASSQEWGAEAFF.

J is TRBJ2-3 and V is TRBV14. Germline assignment: CDR1 SGHDN and CDR2 FVKESK. The CDR3 consists of 14 residues. CDR3 sequence reads: CASSLAGITDTQYF.

This chain connects TRBV5-5 to TRBJ2-7; the TRBD1 assignment by TCRdb is unverifiable without DNA. The CDR3 is 12 amino acids. Germline V gene lookup returns CDR1 SGHKS and CDR2 YYEKEE (reference sequence). The CDR3 here is CASSFPRGEQYF.

The genes are TRBV19 and TRBJ1-1; TCRdb selects TRBD1, and the lack of DNA leaves this call unchecked. Germline assignment: CDR1 LNHDA and CDR2 SQIVND (reference sequence). The CDR3 has 11 amino acids. The CDR3 sequence: CASSIGPEAFF. The variable domain in full, completed from reference TRBV19 and TRBJ1-1, reads DGGITQSPKYLFRKEGQNVTLSCEQNLNHDAMYWYRQDPGQGLRLIYYSQIVNDFQKGDIAEGYSVSREKKESFPLTVTSAQKNPTAFYLCASSIGPEAFFGQGTRLTVV.

The rearrangement joins TRBV4-1 to TRBJ1-1; the TCRdb call, TRBD1, lacks DNA for checking. This CDR3 has 15 amino acids. Germline V gives CDR1 MGHRA, CDR2 YSYEKL. CDR3 loop: CASSQVPGQNTEAFF.

The chain is built from TRBV28 and TRBJ1-4; absent DNA, TCRdb's TRBD1 call cannot be checked. There are 15 residues in the CDR3. Germline V CDR1 and CDR2: MDHEN, SYDVKM. The CDR3 sequence is CASSQTGATNEKLFF.

The chain uses TRBV20-1 and TRBJ2-1; the TCRdb D gene call, TRBD2, has no DNA to confirm it. From germline, CDR1 is DFQATT and CDR2 SNEGSKA (reference sequence). The CDR3 contains 14 residues. CDR3 residues: CSAPPSGSLNEQFF.

The rearrangement links TRBV14 to TRBJ2-5. The CDR3 is 13 amino acids. Looked up from germline, CDR1 is SGHDN and CDR2 is FVKESK. The CDR3 loop reads CASRPQNQETQYF. Full variable domain (remainder filled in from reference TRBV14 and TRBJ2-5): EAGVTQFPSHSVIEKGQTVTLRCDPISGHDNLYWYRRVMGKEIKFLLHFVKESKQDESGMPNNRFLAERTGGTYSTLKVQPAELEDSGVYFCASRPQNQETQYFGPGTRLLVL.

CDR3: CASSDTGTGLKNEQFF. The V gene is TRBV28, the J gene TRBJ2-1; with no DNA, the TCRdb D assignment of TRBD1 cannot be verified. The CDR3 length is 16 residues. In germline, CDR1 is MDHEN, CDR2 SYDVKM.

The chain couples TRBV11-3 to TRBJ1-1; lacking DNA, the TRBD1 call made by TCRdb goes unchecked. CDR1 and CDR2 from the germline V gene are SGHNT and YENEEA. The CDR3 length is 13 residues. The CDR3 spells CASSHPGQGLAFF.

The chain carries TRBV20-1 and TRBJ1-6; the D call of TRBD1 rests on TCRdb alone, since no DNA is present to check it. The CDR3 has 16 amino acids. The germline gives CDR1 DFQATT, CDR2 SNEGSKA (reference sequence). The CDR3 here is CSARDIRGDMGSPLHF.

This chain links TRBV4-2 with TRBJ2-4; the D call of TRBD2 rests on TCRdb alone, since no DNA is present to check it. From germline, CDR1 is LGHNA and CDR2 YNFKEQ. The CDR3 extends over 15 amino acids. The CDR3 sequence: CASSQEWEVGDIQYF.

The chain joins TRBV12-3 or TRBV12-4 to TRBJ2-3; TCRdb proposes TRBD1, but this gene call is untestable without DNA. The CDR3 runs 16 residues. This CDR3 is CASKPGASGMSYTQYF.

The chain uses TRBV7-7 and TRBJ2-2. The CDR3 has 16 residues. Germline lookup yields CDR1 SSHAT and CDR2 FNYEAQ (reference sequence). CDR3 protein: CASSLDPSANTGELFF.

The J gene is TRBJ1-2, the V gene TRBV29-1. CDR1 is SQVTM and CDR2 is ANQGSEA in the germline V gene. The CDR3 contains 11 residues. This chain's CDR3 is CSVILAYGYTF. Variable domain in full (rest from reference TRBV29-1 and TRBJ1-2): SAVISQKPSRDICQRGTSLTIQCQVDSQVTMMFWYRQQPGQSLTLIATANQGSEATYESGFVIDKFPISRPNLTFSTLTVSNMSPEDSSIYLCSVILAYGYTFGSGTRLTVV.